This T cell receptor (beta chain) was identified during a study of response to subunit inactivated influenza vaccine. Study-wide findings and caveats: After each seasonal influenza vaccination, few new T cells are recruited, the authors suggested.

In the case of this clonotype: No antigen is known for it.

The CDR3 is 16 residues long. Germline assignment: CDR1 SGDLS and CDR2 YYNGEE. The germline V and J ends were trimmed by 4 bases and 0 bases, with 13 bases remaining between them. Each CDR3 protein gets one entry after TCRdb re-called the RT-PCR reads with MiXCR. The profile shows approximately 300,000 distinct CDR3 sequences, around 20% of them singletons. The TCR comes from a man between 45 and 75 years old who received an inactivated influenza vaccine. The chain combines TRBV9 with TRBJ1-4, with D perhaps TRBD1 (5 bases). Sequenced material: PBMCs from blood, taken approximately 20 months after vaccination. The CDR3 DNA is TGTGCCAGCAGCTTGAGGGGTTTCGCAACTAATGAAAAACTGTTTTTT. Its translation: CASSLRGFATNEKLFF.